This passage covers 28 T cell receptor beta chains from one sample sequenced in a study of blood T cell repertoires in COVID-19. The table came from immunoSEQ multiplex PCR; TCRdb's copy has only in-frame clones and leaves some out. The sample contains about 270,000 clones, 85% of which appear only once. The specimen sequenced was peripheral blood. The receptors were gathered from a human donor in a cohort sampled during active COVID-19.

The chain links TRBV23-1 to TRBJ2-7; 7 bases are shared with TRBD1. Being an ORF, TRBV23-1 has a function that is uncertain. Germline trimming cut 6 bases from V and 7 bases from J; bases unmatched to any gene: 9. The CDR3 length is 13 residues. CDR3 in amino acids: CASRHRGMGEQYF. Here the CDR3 DNA reads TGCGCCAGCAGACACAGGGGCATGGGGGAGCAGTACTTC.

The rearrangement links TRBV5-6 to TRBJ1-5; D is unclear. The germline gives CDR1 SGHDT, CDR2 YYEEEE. The CDR3 extends over 15 amino acids. Trimming took off 1 base at V and 6 bases at J, with 14 bases between the two ends. CDR3 loop: CASSLWGAVGQPQHF. CDR3 bases: TGTGCCAGCAGCTTGTGGGGAGCTGTCGGTCAGCCCCAGCATTTT. The entire variable domain, with the rest obtained from reference TRBV5-6 and TRBJ1-5, is as follows: DAGVTQSPTHLIKTRGQQVTLRCSPKSGHDTVSWYQQALGQGPQFIFQYYEEEERQRGNFPDRFSGHQFPNYSSELNVNALLLGDSALYLCASSLWGAVGQPQHFGDGTRLSIL.

The chain joins TRBV14 to TRBJ2-7, with TRBD2 matching over 11 bases. Germline loops: CDR1 SGHDN, CDR2 FVKESK. This CDR3 region has 15 residues. J gave up 1 base and V 6 bases, and 5 bases lay outside the gene matches. As DNA, the CDR3 is TGTGCCAGCAGGAAGACTAGCGGGAAGTCCTACGAGCAGTACTTC. Protein: CASRKTSGKSYEQYF.

Only one count was recorded for this clone. The chain joins TRBV2 to TRBJ2-3, with D possibly being TRBD2 (6 bases). Germline V gene data show CDR1 as SNHLY and CDR2 as FYNNEI. V lost 4 bases to trimming and J lost 4 bases, with 27 bases between them. The CDR3 is 19 amino acids. CDR3 in amino acids: CASSVGGGWRSPRSDTQYF. CDR3 nucleotides: TGTGCCAGCAGTGTGGGGGGTGGGTGGCGGAGCCCGCGCTCAGATACGCAGTATTTT.

This chain links TRBV2 with TRBJ2-1, with TRBD1 identical over 9 bases. The ends lost 7 bases at V and 6 bases at J; junction bases unmatched: 7. Per germline, CDR1 SNHLY and CDR2 FYNNEI. The CDR3 contains 14 residues. CDR3 sequence: CASTATGGGNEQFF. The CDR3 DNA follows: TGTGCCAGCACCGCGACAGGGGGAGGCAATGAGCAGTTCTTC.

This chain joins TRBV5-1 and TRBJ2-2, with 7 bases identical to TRBD2. V was clipped by 6 bases and J by 3 bases; unmatched bases: 17. This CDR3 spans 18 amino acids. Germline-derived CDR1 and CDR2 are SGHRS and YFSETQ. CDR3 DNA sequence: TGCGCCAGCACCCCCCCCGGCGGGAGTATGTCCCACACCGGGGAGCTGTTTTTT. Translation gives CASTPPGGSMSHTGELFF. Complete variable domain (other parts from reference TRBV5-1 and TRBJ2-2): KAGVTQTPRYLIKTRGQQVTLSCSPISGHRSVSWYQQTPGQGLQFLFEYFSETQRNKGNFPGRFSGRQFSNSRSEMNVSTLELGDSALYLCASTPPGGSMSHTGELFFGEGSRLTVL.

The CDR3, as DNA: TGTGCCAGCAGCCAGGGGATACTAGCTCCTCGGAGAAGGGCCGGGGAGCTGTTTTTT. Translating gives CASSQGILAPRRRAGELFF. The rearrangement uses TRBV3-1 (or the pseudogene TRBV3-2) and TRBJ2-2; possibly TRBD2 for D (6 bases). V was cut by 3 bases and J by 6 bases, with 26 bases left in between. Per germline, CDR1 LGHDT and CDR2 YNNKEL (reference sequence). CDR3 length: 19 amino acids.

The V and J genes are TRBV6-5 and TRBJ2-7; 8 bases are shared with TRBD1. This CDR3 region has 13 residues. CDR1 and CDR2 (germline): MNHEY, SVGAGI. J lost 2 bases, V lost 8 bases, and 5 bases had no gene match. CDR3: CASAGTGTYEQYF. The CDR3 DNA reads as TGTGCCAGCGCCGGGACAGGAACCTACGAGCAGTACTTC.

This clone turned up a few times. The chain employs TRBV4-2 and TRBJ1-4; possible D gene TRBD1, 5 bases. V was clipped by 5 bases and J by 0 bases, with 10 bases between them. The CDR3 is 15 residues long. Germline loops: CDR1 LGHNA, CDR2 YNFKEQ. The CDR3 DNA reads TGTGCCAGCAGCTATACAGGAGCAACTAATGAAAAACTGTTTTTT. It specifies CASSYTGATNEKLFF.

In this sample, this clone turned up a few times. V is TRBV7-9 and J is TRBJ1-1; 7 bases map to TRBD1. Germline V gene lookup returns CDR1 SEHNR and CDR2 FQNEAQ (reference sequence). V lost 6 bases, J lost 4 bases, and 5 bases stayed unmatched. This CDR3 region has 13 residues. The CDR3 DNA reads as TGTGCCAGCAGTCGTACAGGGGTCACTGAAGCTTTCTTT. This encodes CASSRTGVTEAFF. Full variable domain (rest looked up from reference TRBV7-9 and TRBJ1-1): DTGVSQNPRHKITKRGQNVTFRCDPISEHNRLYWYRQTLGQGPEFLTYFQNEAQLEKSRLLSDRFSAERPKGSFSTLEIQRTEQGDSAMYLCASSRTGVTEAFFGQGTRLTVV.

The V call is TRBV9, the J call TRBJ2-1; the D gene is possibly TRBD1 (5 bases). The V end lost 3 bases, the J end lost 10 bases, and 23 bases lay between the germline ends. Germline CDR1 and CDR2: SGDLS and YYNGEE. The CDR3 contains 16 residues. CDR3 coding DNA: TGTGCCAGCAGCGCTAATCAAAGGGTGTTGAAGGGGGAGCAGTTCTTC. Protein sequence: CASSANQRVLKGEQFF.

The J gene is TRBJ2-3, the V gene TRBV27; tentative D call: TRBD1 (6 bases). V was trimmed by 4 bases and J by 4 bases, leaving 21 bases between them. Per germline, CDR1 MNHEY and CDR2 SMNVEV (reference sequence). The CDR3 totals 17 residues. The CDR3 is CASSSQGHGANADTQYF. The CDR3 DNA reads as TGTGCCAGCAGTTCTCAGGGACACGGGGCAAATGCAGATACGCAGTATTTT.

This clone was counted between two and nine times. The V and J genes are TRBV6-5 and TRBJ1-2; 7 bases are shared with TRBD1. V shed 0 bases, J shed 7 bases, and the junction held 8 bases outside the gene matches. Germline values: CDR1 MNHEY, CDR2 SVGAGI. The CDR3 totals 15 residues. The CDR3 DNA follows: TGTGCCAGCAGTTACTCGTTGAGGGGGCGCGGTGGCTACACCTTC. Protein sequence: CASSYSLRGRGGYTF.

The V call is TRBV29-1, the J call TRBJ2-5, with D hard to call. The CDR3 consists of 12 residues. V lost 4 bases and J lost 0, with 6 bases in between. CDR1 and CDR2 from the germline V gene are SQVTM and ANQGSEA. CDR3: CSVGSDQETQYF. CDR3 in DNA: TGCAGCGTTGGTTCAGACCAAGAGACCCAGTACTTC. Variable domain in full (rest from reference TRBV29-1 and TRBJ2-5): SAVISQKPSRDICQRGTSLTIQCQVDSQVTMMFWYRQQPGQSLTLIATANQGSEATYESGFVIDKFPISRPNLTFSTLTVSNMSPEDSSIYLCSVGSDQETQYFGPGTRLLVL.

In its sample, this clone was seen once. The same CDR3 can be traced to other DNA sequences in this sample. The chain employs TRBV3-1 (or the pseudogene TRBV3-2) and TRBJ2-5; the match to TRBD2 covers 10 bases. The ends lost 5 bases at V and 4 bases at J; junction bases unmatched: 4. This CDR3 comprises 14 residues. CDR1 and CDR2 from the germline V gene are LGHDT and YNNKEL (reference sequence). CDR3 loop: CASSSRTSGETQYF. In nucleotides, the CDR3 is TGTGCCAGCAGCTCCCGGACTAGCGGAGAGACCCAGTACTTC.

The V and J genes are TRBV28 and TRBJ1-2; tentatively, D is TRBD1 (5 bases). V lost 7 bases and J lost 7, with 22 bases in between. In germline, CDR1 is MDHEN, CDR2 SYDVKM. CDR3 size: 15 residues. DNA of the CDR3: TGTGCCAGCACCCGCGGGGGACTGAGGTCCAGTGGCTACACCTTC. Residues: CASTRGGLRSSGYTF.

This sequence joins TRBV6-6 and TRBJ1-1, with TRBD1 identical over 8 bases. The germline gives CDR1 MNHNY, CDR2 SVGAGI (reference sequence). V lost 7 bases and J lost 4; bases outside the gene matches: 14. The CDR3 is 16 residues long. Written as DNA, the CDR3 is TGTGCCAGCATCCCCGGACAGGGCCGAGGGGGCACTGAAGCTTTCTTT. Translating gives CASIPGQGRGGTEAFF.

CDR3 DNA sequence: TGTGCTAGTGGTTTGTCCCAACTAGGGACTAGCGGGAGGGCAGTTGGAGATACGCAGTATTTT. This codes for CASGLSQLGTSGRAVGDTQYF. The rearrangement joins TRBV12-5 to TRBJ2-3, with 16 bases matching TRBD2. The V segment lost 2 bases and the J segment 5 bases; nucleotides outside the gene matches: 16. The CDR3 consists of 21 residues. Per germline, CDR1 LGHNT and CDR2 FRNRAP.

The chain joins TRBV9 to TRBJ1-3; tentative D call: TRBD1 (5 bases). V was cut by 0 bases and J by 4 bases, with 17 bases left in between. CDR1 and CDR2 from the germline V gene are SGDLS and YYNGEE. The CDR3 is 17 residues long. The CDR3 here is CASSVDGSGGSGNTIYF. DNA for the CDR3: TGTGCCAGCAGCGTAGACGGCTCGGGGGGGTCCGGAAACACCATATATTTT.

J is TRBJ2-7 and V is TRBV7-9; 11 bases agree with TRBD1. The CDR3 runs to 15 residues. V lost 5 bases to trimming and J lost 5 bases; unmatched junction nucleotides: 8. The germline CDR1 and CDR2 sequences are SEHNR and FQNEAQ (reference sequence). This CDR3 reads CASSPGQGVSHEQYF. The CDR3 DNA is TGTGCCAGCAGCCCGGGACAGGGGGTGTCGCACGAGCAGTACTTC.

The chain has TRBV18 and TRBJ2-5; perhaps TRBD1 as D (5 bases). The length of the CDR3 is 15 residues. Germline-derived CDR1 and CDR2 are KGHSH and LQKENI. V gave up 1 base and J gave up 2 bases, with 11 bases separating them. The CDR3 loop reads CASSPRQLPQETQYF. In DNA, the CDR3 is TGTGCCAGCTCACCACGACAGTTACCTCAAGAGACCCAGTACTTC.

This rearrangement joins TRBV4-1 to TRBJ1-1; D uncertain. The CDR3 consists of 16 residues. V was pared by 4 bases and J by 7 bases, with 22 bases between. Germline V gene lookup returns CDR1 MGHRA and CDR2 YSYEKL. The CDR3 spells CASSLAVLDRLYEAFF. In DNA form, the CDR3 reads TGCGCCAGCAGCCTAGCAGTTTTGGACCGACTATATGAAGCTTTCTTT.

CDR3 region: CASSPDRVQGYTF. The DNA of the CDR3 is TGTGCCAGTAGCCCGGACAGGGTTCAGGGCTACACCTTC. J is TRBJ1-2 and V is TRBV19; the match to TRBD1 covers 8 bases. J was trimmed by 8 bases and V by 6 bases; bases with no gene match: 8. Germline V gene sequence: CDR1 LNHDA, CDR2 SQIVND (reference sequence). The CDR3 has 13 amino acids. Filled out from reference TRBV19 and TRBJ1-2, the complete variable domain reads DGGITQSPKYLFRKEGQNVTLSCEQNLNHDAMYWYRQDPGQGLRLIYYSQIVNDFQKGDIAEGYSVSREKKESFPLTVTSAQKNPTAFYLCASSPDRVQGYTFGSGTRLTVV.

CDR3 in amino acids: CASRPGGTGELFF. The DNA for the CDR3 is TGTGCCAGCAGGCCCGGAGGGACCGGGGAGCTGTTTTTT. The genes are TRBV3-1 (or the pseudogene TRBV3-2) and TRBJ2-2, with D maybe TRBD2 (6 bases). The CDR3 is 13 residues long. The V end was cut by 6 bases, the J end by 5 bases, with 10 bases between. Germline CDR1 is LGHDT and CDR2 is YNNKEL (reference sequence).

The chain is built from TRBV11-3 and TRBJ2-1; 8 bases fit TRBD2. The V gene's germline CDR1 is SGHNT and CDR2 YENEEA. J was trimmed by 8 bases and V by 5 bases; bases with no gene match: 11. The CDR3 runs to 15 residues. The CDR3 loop reads CASSTGSTAGDEQFF. The CDR3 DNA sequence: TGTGCCAGCAGCACCGGATCTACAGCGGGAGATGAGCAGTTCTTC.

The chain recombines TRBV13 with TRBJ2-1; 9 bases agree with TRBD1. Losses at the gene ends were 8 bases for V and 5 bases for J; bases not matched to a gene: 4. Germline values: CDR1 PRHDT, CDR2 FYEKMQ (reference sequence). CDR3 length: 13 residues. In DNA form, the CDR3 reads TGTGCCAGCGAACAGGGGGCCAACAATGAGCAGTTCTTC. Encoded protein: CASEQGANNEQFF.

The chain employs TRBV28 and TRBJ2-3, with 7 bases that match TRBD1. Germline V lookup: CDR1 MDHEN, CDR2 SYDVKM. J lost 2 bases, V lost 5 bases, and 10 bases had no gene match. This CDR3 has 16 amino acids. This chain's CDR3 is CASSPSGRGITDTQYF. The CDR3 nucleotides read TGTGCCAGCAGTCCGTCGGGCAGGGGGATCACAGATACGCAGTATTTT.

The chain uses TRBV3-1 (or the pseudogene TRBV3-2) and TRBJ2-1; the D gene is possibly TRBD1 (7 bases). From germline, CDR1 is LGHDT and CDR2 YNNKEL (reference sequence). This CDR3 spans 18 amino acids. Trimming left V 0 bases short and J 5 bases short, with 20 bases between. This chain's CDR3 is CASSQEGAGPGGNNEQFF. CDR3 DNA: TGTGCCAGCAGCCAAGAGGGCGCGGGGCCAGGGGGGAACAATGAGCAGTTCTTC.